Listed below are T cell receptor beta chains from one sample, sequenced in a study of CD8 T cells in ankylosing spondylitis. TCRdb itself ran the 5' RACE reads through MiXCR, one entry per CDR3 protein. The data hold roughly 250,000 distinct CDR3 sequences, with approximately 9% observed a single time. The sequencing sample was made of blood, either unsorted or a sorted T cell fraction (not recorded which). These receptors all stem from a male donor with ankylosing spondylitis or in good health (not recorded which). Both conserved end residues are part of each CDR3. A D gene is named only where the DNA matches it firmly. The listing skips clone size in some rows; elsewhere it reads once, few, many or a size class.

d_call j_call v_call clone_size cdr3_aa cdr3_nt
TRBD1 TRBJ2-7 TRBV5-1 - CASSPGTGLSYEQYF TGCGCCAGCAGCCCCGGGACAGGACTATCATACGAGCAGTACTTC
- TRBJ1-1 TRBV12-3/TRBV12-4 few CASSFLGETTEAFF TGTGCCAGCAGTTTTTTGGGAGAGACCACTGAAGCTTTCTTT
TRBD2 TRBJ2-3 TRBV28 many CASSFGGSGNTQYF TGTGCCAGCAGTTTCGGCGGGAGTGGAAATACGCAGTATTTT
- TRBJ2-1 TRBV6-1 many CASSIDMSSYNEQFF TGTGCCAGCAGTATTGACATGAGCTCCTACAATGAGCAGTTCTTC
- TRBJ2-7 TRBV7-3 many CASSFIRVDEQYF TGTGCCAGCAGCTTTATTCGGGTCGACGAGCAGTACTTC
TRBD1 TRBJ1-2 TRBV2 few CATGQGVNYGYTF TGTGCCACGGGACAGGGGGTTAACTATGGCTACACCTTC
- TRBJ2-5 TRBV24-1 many CATSDLKTAQETQYF TGTGCCACCAGTGATTTGAAGACAGCCCAAGAGACCCAGTACTTC
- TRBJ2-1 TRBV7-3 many CASSRDYNEQFF TGTGCCAGCAGCCGGGACTACAATGAGCAGTTCTTC
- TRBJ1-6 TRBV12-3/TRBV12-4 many CASNQQGRNSPLHF TGTGCCAGCAACCAACAGGGAAGGAATTCACCCCTCCACTTT
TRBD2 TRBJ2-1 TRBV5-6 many CASSPLKREKGEQFF TGTGCCAGCAGCCCGCTTAAGCGGGAGAAAGGTGAGCAGTTCTTC
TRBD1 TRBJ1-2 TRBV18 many CASSPTGEANYGYTF TGTGCCAGCTCACCGACAGGGGAAGCTAACTATGGCTACACCTTC
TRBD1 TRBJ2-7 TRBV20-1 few CSASTQGAYEQYF TGCAGTGCTAGCACCCAGGGGGCTTACGAGCAGTACTTC
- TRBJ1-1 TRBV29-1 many CSVMFPTLVEAFF TGCAGCGTCATGTTCCCCACGTTAGTTGAAGCTTTCTTT
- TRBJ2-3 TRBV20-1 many CSARDGASTDTQYF TGCAGTGCTAGAGATGGGGCGAGCACAGATACGCAGTATTTT
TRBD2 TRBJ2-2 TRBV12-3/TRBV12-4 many CASRLAGAGELFF TGTGCCAGCAGGCTAGCGGGAGCCGGGGAGCTGTTTTTT
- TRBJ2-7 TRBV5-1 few CASSLTAGRTYEQYF TGCGCCAGCAGCTTGACTGCAGGCAGAACATACGAGCAGTACTTC
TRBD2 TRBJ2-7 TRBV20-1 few CCARGWGSGGEGYEQYF TGCTGTGCTAGAGGATGGGGTAGCGGGGGGGAAGGCTACGAGCAGTACTTC
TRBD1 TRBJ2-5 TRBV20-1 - CSADRVDIETQYF TGCAGTGCTGACAGGGTGGATATAGAGACCCAGTACTTC